Listed below are T cell receptor beta chains from one sample, sequenced in a study of OX40 agonist ivuxolimab in advanced cancers. TCRdb's copy holds only in-frame clones and misses some; the assay was immunoSEQ multiplex PCR. Here the sample spans tens of thousands of clones, 91% being singletons. The material sequenced was CD4+ or CD8+ T cells sorted from blood, taken in a trial of the OX40 agonist ivuxolimab. Receptor source: an adult with an advanced solid tumor such as melanoma, head and neck, liver or kidney cancer. Each CDR3 is given with its conserved first and last residue. The D gene is left open where the match is weak. A row's size may be missing; if present it is once, few, many or a size class.

D gene	V gene	clone size	J gene	CDR3 DNA	CDR3 protein
TRBD1	TRBV9	-	TRBJ2-3	TGTGCCAGCAGCTCGGGACAGGTCATCACAGATACGCAGTATTTT	CASSSGQVITDTQYF
TRBD1	TRBV10-3	-	TRBJ1-2	TGTGCCATCAGAATTAACCCGGGACAGGGGGACTATGGCTACACCTTC	CAIRINPGQGDYGYTF
-	TRBV5-4	-	TRBJ2-5	TGTGCCAGCAGCATAACAGGAGCCGGACAAGAGACCCAGTACTTC	CASSITGAGQETQYF
-	TRBV28	-	TRBJ2-3	TGTGCCAGCAACGGGCGCACAGATACGCAGTATTTT	CASNGRTDTQYF
-	TRBV19	-	TRBJ1-6	TGTGCCAGTAGTATACAGGAGTCTTCACCCCTCCACTTT	CASSIQESSPLHF
-	TRBV7-9	-	TRBJ1-5	TGTGCCAGCAGCGCCGGTGCGAGGCAGCCCCAGCATTTT	CASSAGARQPQHF
TRBD2	TRBV5-1	-	TRBJ2-1	TGCGCCAGCAGCCCACTTAGCGGGAGCAATGAGCAGTTCTTC	CASSPLSGSNEQFF
TRBD2	TRBV7-8	-	TRBJ2-7	TGTGCCAGCAGCCGCAACCTAGCGGGAGTGGGAGAGCAGTACTTC	CASSRNLAGVGEQYF
-	TRBV20-1	-	TRBJ2-1	TGCAGGTTCAGAGGCGATGAGCAGTTCTTC	CRFRGDEQFF
-	TRBV5-1	-	TRBJ2-7	TGCGCCAGCAGCTTGGAAGCGACGCCCCGCTACGAGCAGTACTTC	CASSLEATPRYEQYF
-	TRBV11-3	-	TRBJ1-2	TGTGCCAGCAGCTTAGAAGTGGGAGGGACCGGCTACACCTTC	CASSLEVGGTGYTF
TRBD2	TRBV7-9	few	TRBJ2-7	TGTGCCAGCACCCCCGCCCTTACTAGCGGATTAGGGGAGCAGTACTTC	CASTPALTSGLGEQYF
-	TRBV28	-	TRBJ2-5	TGTGCCAGTGCCAGGTGGGAGACCCAGTACTTC	CASARWETQYF
-	TRBV30	-	TRBJ2-3	TGTGCCTGGAGTACTAGCACAGATACGCAGTATTTT	CAWSTSTDTQYF
-	TRBV11-3	-	TRBJ2-1	TGTGCCAGCAGCCCCCGTTTCTTGAGCTCCTACAATGAGCAGTTCTTC	CASSPRFLSSYNEQFF
TRBD1	TRBV30	-	TRBJ1-2	TGTGCCTGGAACCTTGGAGGACAGGATGTCTCCTTC	CAWNLGGQDVSF
TRBD1	TRBV5-1	-	TRBJ1-1	TGCGCCAGCAGCCCCCAGACAGGGACCACTGAAGCTTTCTTT	CASSPQTGTTEAFF
-	TRBV19	once	TRBJ1-2	TGTGCCAGTAGTAATGGCAGAGTTAATGGCTACACCTTC	CASSNGRVNGYTF
-	TRBV5-1	-	TRBJ2-2	TGCGCCAGCAGCGCGGGCAGGCCCCAACCTAACACCGGGGAGCTGTTTTTT	CASSAGRPQPNTGELFF
-	TRBV11-2	-	TRBJ2-1	TGTGCCAGCAGCTTCGACCTGTTATACAATGAGCAGTTCTTC	CASSFDLLYNEQFF
-	TRBV6-5	-	TRBJ1-5	TGTGCCAGCAGTTACGGTGGCAATCAGCCCCAGCATTTT	CASSYGGNQPQHF
-	TRBV6-6	few	TRBJ2-7	TGTGCCAGCAGTTACTCAGGCGACCGCGGCGAGCAGTACTTC	CASSYSGDRGEQYF
-	TRBV7-2	-	TRBJ2-5	TGTGCCAGCAGCTATCAGGGGGGGGAGACCCAGTACTTC	CASSYQGGETQYF
-	TRBV5-1	-	TRBJ2-5	TGCGTAGTAGTCGAGGGAGGGGGCAGGGAGACCCAGTACTTC	CVVVEGGGRETQYF
TRBD1	TRBV30	-	TRBJ2-1	TGTGCCTGGAGTATGGGGACAGGGTGGAGGGTAAATGAGCAGTTCTTC	CAWSMGTGWRVNEQFF
-	TRBV6-1	-	TRBJ2-7	TGTGCCAGCAGTTATGACAGAGCCTACGAGCAGTACTTC	CASSYDRAYEQYF
TRBD2	TRBV5-3	-	TRBJ2-7	TGTGCCAGAAGTAAAACACGGTCCCCACTAGCGGGAGAGTTGTCCCACGAGCAGTACTTC	CARSKTRSPLAGELSHEQYF
-	TRBV10-3	-	TRBJ2-3	TGTGCCATCAGTGAGGGTCAGGGGGGTAAGGTCACGCAGTATTTT	CAISEGQGGKVTQYF
-	TRBV5-1	-	TRBJ1-1	TGCGCCAGCAGCCAGGGTATGAACACTGAAGCTTTCTTT	CASSQGMNTEAFF
-	TRBV11-3	-	TRBJ2-7	TGTGCCAGCAGCTTACGAACGGCCTACGAGCAGTACTTC	CASSLRTAYEQYF
-	TRBV18	-	TRBJ2-1	TGTGCCAGCTCACCATTCTCGCAGGGCACTGAGCAGTTCTTC	CASSPFSQGTEQFF
TRBD1	TRBV7-2	-	TRBJ2-5	TGTGCCAGCAGCCCGTGGGACAGGGGTGGGCAAGAGACCCAGTACTTC	CASSPWDRGGQETQYF
-	TRBV6-1	-	TRBJ1-2	TGTGCCATTTCGCAATCAAGGGGGAACTATGGCTACACCTTC	CAISQSRGNYGYTF
TRBD1	TRBV5-8	-	TRBJ1-1	TGTGCCAGTCTGACAGGGTGGGGGAACACTGAAGCTTTCTTT	CASLTGWGNTEAFF
-	TRBV5-1	-	TRBJ2-2	TGCGCCAGCAGCTTGGCGTCGGAGAACACCGGGGAGCTGTTTTTT	CASSLASENTGELFF
TRBD1	TRBV30	-	TRBJ1-5	TGTGCCTGGGCCACAGGGGGGAATCAGCCCCAGCATTTT	CAWATGGNQPQHF
-	TRBV7-2	-	TRBJ2-7	TGTGCCAGCAGGGAAAGGGGGGATAGCTCCTACGAGCAGTACTTC	CASRERGDSSYEQYF
-	TRBV7-9	-	TRBJ1-3	TGTGCCAGCAGCTTAGCGCTAGGAGATGGAAACACCATATATTTT	CASSLALGDGNTIYF
TRBD1	TRBV2	-	TRBJ1-3	TGTGCCAGCAGGGGACAGAGCTCTGGAAACACCATATATTTT	CASRGQSSGNTIYF
-	TRBV5-4	-	TRBJ2-3	TGTGCCAGCAGCTTGGCCATCGGAGATACGCAGTATTTT	CASSLAIGDTQYF
-	TRBV7-9	-	TRBJ1-6	TGTGCCAGCAGCCACCGGGAGGAAAATTCACCCCTCCACTTT	CASSHREENSPLHF
-	TRBV27	-	TRBJ2-7	TGTGCCAGCAGGACGCCGTCTAAGGGTAGGACTGACGAGCAGTACTTC	CASRTPSKGRTDEQYF
-	TRBV11-3	-	TRBJ1-4	TGTGCCAGCAGCCATAAAGGGAGCGACAGAAGTAATGAAAAACTGTTTTTT	CASSHKGSDRSNEKLFF
TRBD2	TRBV29-1	-	TRBJ2-7	TGCAGCGTTGTCCGCGGACTAGCGGGAGAGCAGTACTTC	CSVVRGLAGEQYF
TRBD2	TRBV5-8	-	TRBJ2-1	TGTGCCAGCAGCACCCGGGGTAGCGGGAGGTTTATCTACAATGAGCAGTTCTTC	CASSTRGSGRFIYNEQFF
-	TRBV28	-	TRBJ1-2	TGTGCCAGCAGTTTAGGGGGGCCAACTAACTATGGCTACACCTTC	CASSLGGPTNYGYTF
-	TRBV11-2	-	TRBJ1-1	TGTGCCAGCAGCTTAAGATTAAGCGGCGTGATGAACACTGAAGCTTTCTTT	CASSLRLSGVMNTEAFF
TRBD1	TRBV28	once	TRBJ2-1	TGTGCCAGCAGCGAACTCGACAGGGCTGGCAATGAGCAGTTCTTC	CASSELDRAGNEQFF
-	TRBV27	-	TRBJ1-2	TGTGCCAGCAGCAATACAGGATTCTATGGCTACACCTTC	CASSNTGFYGYTF